What follows are 30 T cell receptor beta chains derived from one specimen sequenced in a study of T cell responses to AZD1222 COVID-19 vaccine. The data were produced by immunoSEQ multiplex PCR, yet TCRdb's version contains in-frame clones alone and is incomplete. The profile shows some 180,000 clones, around 88% of them singletons. This specimen consisted of peripheral blood, obtained 28 days after the second AZD1222 dose. These receptors were collected from an adult who received the AZD1222 COVID-19 vaccine.

The chain joins TRBV12-5 to TRBJ2-7; a weak D match, TRBD1 (5 bases). V was cut by 1 base and J by 4 bases, with 5 bases left in between. This CDR3 is 12 amino acids long. Germline CDR1 and CDR2: LGHNT and FRNRAP. In DNA, the CDR3 is TGTGCTAGTGGTTTGGGACAGTACGAGCAGTACTTC. Its translation: CASGLGQYEQYF.

In DNA, the CDR3 is TGTGCCAGCAGTGAGGGCGGCCCAAACTATGGCTACACCTTC. It codes for CASSEGGPNYGYTF. The rearrangement joins TRBV2 to TRBJ1-2; D remains unclear. Trimming cost V 3 bases and J 2 bases, with 10 bases left between them. The CDR3 covers 14 residues. Germline loops: CDR1 SNHLY, CDR2 FYNNEI.

This clone was picked up one time. The V call is TRBV5-1, the J call TRBJ2-2, with a weak D call TRBD2 (6 bases). The CDR3 consists of 14 residues. Trimming cost V 3 bases and J 2 bases, with 8 bases left between them. Germline CDR1 reads SGHRS; CDR2 reads YFSETQ. CDR3 in DNA: TGCGCCAGCAGCTGGGGAGGCAACACCGGGGAGCTGTTTTTT. Its translation is CASSWGGNTGELFF.

The chain employs TRBV5-1 and TRBJ2-7, with D possibly matching TRBD2 (6 bases). The CDR3 loop spans 13 amino acids. Germline loops: CDR1 SGHRS, CDR2 YFSETQ. V lost 7 bases and J lost 3, with 14 bases in between. CDR3 nucleotides: TGCGCCAGCGGACGGGGGTCCAACTACGAGCAGTACTTC. Residues: CASGRGSNYEQYF.

The chain is built from TRBV4-1 and TRBJ2-3; the match to TRBD2 covers 12 bases. In germline, CDR1 is MGHRA, CDR2 YSYEKL. V trimming: 3 bases; J trimming: 1 base; junction bases outside the gene matches: 11. CDR3 length: 19 residues. The CDR3 protein is CASSHRLAGGPTGTDTQYF. Written as DNA, the CDR3 is TGCGCCAGCAGCCACCGTCTAGCGGGGGGGCCCACTGGCACAGATACGCAGTATTTT.

The genes are TRBV5-1 and TRBJ1-4; 11 bases are shared with TRBD1. With 7 bases clipped from V and 4 bases from J, the junction kept 15 bases outside the gene matches. CDR1 is SGHRS and CDR2 is YFSETQ in the germline V gene. This CDR3 is 18 amino acids long. CDR3 loop: CASRLLDRGLGDNEKLFF. Here the CDR3 DNA reads TGCGCCAGCCGACTGCTGGACAGGGGGCTTGGTGATAATGAAAAACTGTTTTTT.

The rearrangement uses TRBV7-2 and TRBJ2-2; tentatively, D is TRBD1 (5 bases). V lost 6 bases and J lost 3, with 14 bases in between. The length of the CDR3 is 15 residues. The germline CDR1 and CDR2 sequences are SGHTA and FQGNSA. CDR3 amino acids: CASSRQGSDTGELFF. CDR3 DNA sequence: TGTGCCAGCAGTCGGCAGGGTTCGGACACCGGGGAGCTGTTTTTT.

The rearrangement joins TRBV5-1 to TRBJ2-1, with D unclear. Trimming removed 0 bases at V and 3 bases at J, with 7 bases between. The CDR3 is 14 residues long. Per the germline V gene, CDR1 is SGHRS and CDR2 is YFSETQ. The CDR3 sequence is CASSLESGYNEQFF. The CDR3 DNA is TGCGCCAGCAGCTTGGAGTCGGGCTACAATGAGCAGTTCTTC.

V gene TRBV10-1 combines with J gene TRBJ2-2, with D perhaps given as TRBD1 or TRBD2 (5 bases each). V was shortened by 1 base and J by 7 bases, with 7 bases between the two germline ends. Germline V gene lookup returns CDR1 WNHNN and CDR2 SYGVQD (reference sequence). The length of the CDR3 is 13 residues. The CDR3 loop reads CASSEWGIGELFF. Written as DNA, the CDR3 is TGCGCCAGCAGTGAGTGGGGGATCGGGGAGCTGTTTTTT.

The chain uses TRBV7-2 and TRBJ2-1; no firm D call. The CDR3 is 15 amino acids. CDR1 is SGHTA, CDR2 FQGNSA, per germline. V was cut by 1 base and J by 9 bases, with 16 bases left in between. As DNA, the CDR3 is TGTGCCAGCAGCTTAGAACGGGCCACGGTGGGTGAGCAGTTCTTC. It codes for CASSLERATVGEQFF.

In nucleotides, the CDR3 is TGTGCCAGCAGCTTAACGGGCGGACTTCGGAACACCGGGGAGCTGTTTTTT. Translation: CASSLTGGLRNTGELFF. This sequence joins TRBV7-6 and TRBJ2-2; possibly TRBD2 for D (5 bases). The CDR3 runs 17 residues. Germline V lookup: CDR1 SGHVS, CDR2 FNYEAQ. The ends were cut back, 2 bases at V and 1 base at J, with 14 bases in the middle.

The CDR3 is CASSVAGGQNEKLFF. CDR3 DNA: TGTGCCAGCAGCGTAGCAGGGGGACAAAATGAAAAACTGTTTTTT. The chain uses TRBV9 and TRBJ1-4; TRBD1 matches at 7 bases. There are 15 residues in the CDR3. Germline values: CDR1 SGDLS, CDR2 YYNGEE. V was pared by 0 bases and J by 5 bases, with 4 bases of the junction left unmatched.

The J gene is TRBJ2-3, the V gene TRBV6-2 or TRBV6-3; 9 bases are a match to TRBD2. Per the germline V gene, CDR1 is MNHEY and CDR2 is SVGEGT. V lost 4 bases to trimming and J lost 5 bases; unmatched junction nucleotides: 7. This CDR3 has 15 amino acids. This CDR3 is CASSFAAGGQDTQYF. In nucleotides, the CDR3 is TGTGCCAGCAGTTTCGCCGCGGGGGGGCAAGATACGCAGTATTTT.

This chain links TRBV3-1 (or the pseudogene TRBV3-2) with TRBJ1-3; no clear D. The CDR3 has 13 amino acids. Trimming took off 3 bases at V and 2 bases at J, with 5 bases between the two ends. Germline assignment: CDR1 LGHDT and CDR2 YNNKEL (reference sequence). CDR3: CASSHDAGNTIYF. In DNA, the CDR3 is TGTGCCAGCAGCCACGACGCTGGAAACACCATATATTTT.

The count of this clone is one. The chain employs TRBV2 and TRBJ2-7; D uncertain. V was shortened by 5 bases and J by 2 bases, with 10 bases between the two germline ends. Looked up from germline, CDR1 is SNHLY and CDR2 is FYNNEI. The CDR3 is 13 residues long. CDR3 sequence: CASSKDGAYEQYF. CDR3 coding DNA: TGTGCCAGCAGTAAGGACGGAGCCTACGAGCAGTACTTC.

The chain recombines TRBV12-3 or TRBV12-4 with TRBJ1-1; D possibly corresponds to TRBD1 (6 bases). The CDR3 is 13 residues long. V shed 6 bases and J shed 2 bases, with 10 bases lying between them. The CDR3 loop reads CASSSDSNTEAFF. The DNA for the CDR3 is TGTGCCAGCAGCTCGGACAGTAACACTGAAGCTTTCTTT.

As concerns this clone: Other DNA variants within this sample encode the same CDR3. The chain uses TRBV3-1 (or the pseudogene TRBV3-2) and TRBJ1-2; no clear D. Germline V gene lookup returns CDR1 LGHDT and CDR2 YNNKEL (reference sequence). V lost 1 base and J lost 8, with 5 bases in between. CDR3 length: 11 amino acids. The CDR3 loop is CASSQVGGYTF. The CDR3 DNA reads TGTGCCAGCAGCCAAGTGGGGGGCTACACCTTC.

The chain joins TRBV19 to TRBJ1-5; D ambiguous. Germline CDR1 and CDR2: LNHDA and SQIVND (reference sequence). The CDR3 sequence is 14 residues long. With 8 bases removed from V and 1 base from J, the gap between germline ends came to 12 bases. The CDR3 nucleotides are TGTGCCAGTCGACACCACCCCAGCAATCAGCCCCAGCATTTT. Protein product: CASRHHPSNQPQHF.

The V and J genes are TRBV2 and TRBJ1-2; D possibly corresponds to TRBD1 (5 bases). CDR1 is SNHLY and CDR2 is FYNNEI in the germline V gene. V was pared by 3 bases and J by 2 bases, with 7 bases between. The CDR3 runs to 13 residues. The CDR3 coding sequence is TGTGCCAGCAGTGAGGGGCAAAACTATGGCTACACCTTC. As protein: CASSEGQNYGYTF. Combining the CDR3 with reference TRBV2 and TRBJ1-2 gives the whole variable domain EPEVTQTPSHQVTQMGQEVILRCVPISNHLYFYWYRQILGQKVEFLVSFYNNEISEKSEIFDDQFSVERPDGSNFTLKIRSTKLEDSAMYFCASSEGQNYGYTFGSGTRLTVV.

This clone was detected only once. Other DNA sequences within the sample encode an identical CDR3. V usage is TRBV27 and J usage is TRBJ2-7, with 7 bases matching TRBD2. Germline V gives CDR1 MNHEY, CDR2 SMNVEV (reference sequence). The CDR3 is 11 amino acids. V was clipped by 8 bases and J by 4 bases; unmatched bases: 2. The CDR3 DNA is TGTGCCAGCTCGCGGGGGTACGAGCAGTACTTC. Protein product: CASSRGYEQYF.

J is TRBJ2-1 and V is TRBV30; 7 positions agree with TRBD1. CDR3 length equals 17 residues. Unmatched junction bases numbered 10, after V lost 0 bases and J lost 2 bases. Germline V gene sequence: CDR1 GTSNPN, CDR2 SVGIG (reference sequence). CDR3 in DNA: TGTGCCTGGAGTGTGAGGGGGCCATACCCCCCCTACAATGAGCAGTTCTTC. Translating it yields CAWSVRGPYPPYNEQFF.

The chain employs TRBV7-2 and TRBJ2-5; D is tentatively TRBD1 or TRBD2 (5 bases each). The V gene's germline CDR1 is SGHTA and CDR2 FQGNSA. V was trimmed by 5 bases and J by 4 bases, leaving 14 bases between them. CDR3 length equals 14 residues. In nucleotides, the CDR3 is TGTGCCAGCAGCGGTGTGAGGGGTGCAGAGACCCAGTACTTC. Amino acids: CASSGVRGAETQYF.

This clone was recorded a few times. The chain couples TRBV14 to TRBJ1-1; D unresolved. CDR3 size: 15 residues. The V gene lost 0 bases and the J gene lost 6 bases, with 14 bases spanning the gap. Germline V lookup: CDR1 SGHDN, CDR2 FVKESK. CDR3 bases: TGTGCCAGCAGCCAAGATAGGAAGTTTAACCCTGAAGCTTTCTTT. Translated: CASSQDRKFNPEAFF.

A single count supports this clone. The rearrangement links TRBV18 to TRBJ1-2; 10 positions agree with TRBD1. There are 14 residues in the CDR3. The junction had 4 bases not matched to a gene; V was cut back by 1 base and J by 8 bases. CDR1 and CDR2 from the germline V gene are KGHSH and LQKENI. The CDR3 DNA follows: TGTGCCAGCTCACCACAGGGACAGGGGAAAGGCTACACCTTC. It translates to CASSPQGQGKGYTF. Supplemented by reference TRBV18 and TRBJ1-2, the full variable domain reads NAGVMQNPRHLVRRRGQEARLRCSPMKGHSHVYWYRQLPEEGLKFMVYLQKENIIDESGMPKERFSAEFPKEGPSILRIQQVVRGDSAAYFCASSPQGQGKGYTFGSGTRLTVV.

The V gene is TRBV28, the J gene TRBJ1-2, with 7 bases matching TRBD1. The CDR3 runs 12 residues. With V trimmed by 7 bases and J by 4 bases, 3 bases remained unmatched. Germline lookup yields CDR1 MDHEN and CDR2 SYDVKM. The CDR3 loop is CASKGTVYGYTF. Here the CDR3 DNA reads TGTGCCAGCAAGGGGACAGTCTATGGCTACACCTTC.

The chain recombines TRBV6-2 or TRBV6-3 with TRBJ1-1, with unresolved D. Trimming removed 2 bases at V and 8 bases at J, with 15 bases between. The CDR3 totals 14 residues. The germline V gene encodes CDR1 MNHEY and CDR2 SVGEGT. The CDR3 region is CASSYRRTSREAFF. The CDR3 DNA follows: TGTGCCAGCAGTTACCGTCGGACGTCCCGAGAAGCTTTCTTT.

The CDR3 protein is CASSHQGGVGQETQYF. In nucleotides, the CDR3 is TGTGCCAGCAGCCATCAGGGGGGGGTAGGGCAAGAGACCCAGTACTTC. The chain combines TRBV7-8 with TRBJ2-5; D tentatively reads TRBD1 or TRBD2 (7 bases each). This CDR3 is built from 16 residues. Germline CDR1 is SGHVS and CDR2 is FQNEAQ. The germline V and J ends were trimmed by 5 bases and 2 bases, with 18 bases remaining between them.

This clone turned up a few times. The chain combines TRBV3-1 (or the pseudogene TRBV3-2) with TRBJ1-2, with a tentative D call TRBD1 (5 bases). CDR3 length: 15 amino acids. CDR1 and CDR2 from the germline V gene are LGHDT and YNNKEL (reference sequence). The ends were cut back, 3 bases at V and 8 bases at J, with 19 bases in the middle. CDR3 sequence (DNA): TGTGCCAGCAGCCAGGCAGGGCCAAGTATTGCCGGCTACACCTTC. Translated, it gives CASSQAGPSIAGYTF.

The rearrangement uses TRBV12-1 and TRBJ1-1; the table gives TRBD1 as D, unverified against the DNA. TRBV12-1 is given as a pseudogene. CDR3 size: 16 residues. The CDR3 DNA follows: TGTGCCAGCACCTCCCTCAAGGGGGAAAGGGGCACTGAAGCTTTCTTT. This translates into CASTSLKGERGTEAFF.

The chain couples TRBV10-3 to TRBJ1-2; 8 bases align to TRBD1. Germline lookup yields CDR1 ENHRY and CDR2 SYGVKD. CDR3 length: 17 residues. V dropped 0 bases and J dropped 4; count of bases not matched to a gene: 10. Written as DNA, the CDR3 is TGTGCCATCAGTGAGTCCCAGACCTACAGGGGGGCCTATGGCTACACCTTC. Its protein is CAISESQTYRGAYGYTF.